The table lists the clone carrying this TCR beta chain with many counts. The antigen remains unidentified. These data are taken from a study of identical twins. Germline V CDR1 and CDR2: MGHDK, SYGVNS. The CDR3 is 12 amino acids. V was cut by 6 bases and J by 3 bases, with 7 bases left in between. With template switching, a universal primer site was added, and the cDNA carried unique molecular identifiers. TCRdb reprocessed the 5' RACE reads with MiXCR, giving one entry per CDR3 protein. The sample has around 370,000 distinct CDR3 sequences; approximately 10% are singletons. The study, taken as a whole, reports: Cord blood beta clonotypes that were abundant carried fewer insertions, and memory repertoires showed no such trend. Where out-of-frame alpha sequences were twin-shared, they showed excess low generation probability.

This sequence originates from a woman in her 50s in good health. This chain links TRBV25-1 with TRBJ2-3; TRBD2 might be the D (6 bases). The material sequenced was naive T cells sorted from blood. The DNA for the CDR3 is TGTGCCAGCAGGGACTATACAGATACGCAGTATTTT. Translated, it gives CASRDYTDTQYF. Combining the CDR3 with reference TRBV25-1 and TRBJ2-3 gives the whole variable domain EADIYQTPRYLVIGTGKKITLECSQTMGHDKMYWYQQDPGMELHLIHYSYGVNSTEKGDLSSESTVSRIRTEHFPLTLESARPSHTSQYLCASRDYTDTQYFGPGTRLTVL.